These 13 T cell receptor beta chains came from one sample sequenced in a study of cytomegalovirus exposure and HLA in healthy donors. The PCR employed 60 Vbeta primers together with 13 Jbeta primers. Assay used: immunoSEQ multiplex PCR; TCRdb lists only in-frame clones, some missing. The repertoire holds some 140,000 clones, with approximately 73% as singletons. Sequences were obtained from PBMCs. These receptors were taken from a woman in her thirties or forties in good health and CMV-seronegative.

This chain uses TRBV5-1 with TRBJ2-7; the match to TRBD1 covers 10 bases. After removal of 3 bases from V and 4 bases from J, the junction contained 4 bases not matched to a gene. The CDR3 is 14 residues long. From germline, CDR1 is SGHRS and CDR2 YFSETQ. The DNA of the CDR3 is TGCGCCAGCAGCTGGGGGACAGGGGAATACGAGCAGTACTTC. It yields the protein CASSWGTGEYEQYF.

V usage is TRBV15 and J usage is TRBJ1-1; 7 positions agree with TRBD1. Trimming at V came to 3 bases and at J to 1 base, leaving 8 bases not matched to a gene. The germline V gene has CDR1 LNHNV and CDR2 YYDKDF (reference sequence). The length of the CDR3 is 16 residues. The CDR3 DNA is TGTGCCACCAGCAGTTCACCAAGACAGGGGAACACTGAAGCTTTCTTT. It encodes CATSSSPRQGNTEAFF.

The V gene is TRBV6-5, the J gene TRBJ1-6; D is unresolved. The germline V and J ends were trimmed by 8 bases and 6 bases, with 11 bases remaining between them. The length of the CDR3 is 13 residues. Germline V gene lookup returns CDR1 MNHEY and CDR2 SVGAGI. CDR3 residues: CASFPGANSPLHF. CDR3 nucleotides: TGTGCCAGCTTCCCGGGAGCTAATTCACCCCTCCACTTT.

As DNA, the CDR3 is TGTGCCAGCAGTGAGACACTGGACAGGGTACTATACGTCCTGACTTTC. This gives the protein CASSETLDRVLYVLTF. V usage is TRBV2 and J usage is TRBJ2-6; 8 bases fit TRBD1. CDR1 is SNHLY and CDR2 is FYNNEI in the germline V gene. The CDR3 spans 16 residues. The V segment lost 3 bases and the J segment 11 bases; nucleotides outside the gene matches: 12.

J is TRBJ2-5 and V is TRBV28, with unresolved D. Germline CDR1 and CDR2: MDHEN and SYDVKM. Trimming left V 6 bases short and J 2 bases short, with 10 bases between. CDR3 length: 13 residues. CDR3 sequence: CASRERGQETQYF. CDR3 coding DNA: TGTGCCAGCAGGGAGCGTGGGCAAGAGACCCAGTACTTC. Based on the CDR3 plus reference TRBV28 and TRBJ2-5, the full variable domain is DVKVTQSSRYLVKRTGEKVFLECVQDMDHENMFWYRQDPGLGLRLIYFSYDVKMKEKGDIPEGYSVSREKKERFSLILESASTNQTSMYLCASRERGQETQYFGPGTRLLVL.

This chain joins TRBV11-1 and TRBJ2-2; the D gene is possibly TRBD2 (5 bases). The CDR3 contains 15 residues. Trimming stripped 1 base from V and 4 bases from J, with 10 bases between. CDR1 SGHAT and CDR2 FQDESV come from the germline V gene (reference sequence). Here the CDR3 DNA reads TGTGCCAGCAGCTTAGATATGCGGGTCACCGGGGAGCTGTTTTTT. It specifies CASSLDMRVTGELFF.

V is TRBV9 and J is TRBJ1-2; D might be TRBD1 (5 bases). V shed 0 bases and J shed 5 bases, with 14 bases lying between them. Germline CDR1 SGDLS, CDR2 YYNGEE. The CDR3 sequence is 15 residues long. The CDR3: CASSVAGGVRYGYTF. CDR3 nucleotides: TGTGCCAGCAGCGTAGCCGGGGGAGTTCGGTATGGCTACACCTTC.

This rearrangement joins TRBV7-2 to TRBJ2-2; tentative D call: TRBD2 (7 bases). The CDR3 contains 15 residues. Germline V gene data show CDR1 as SGHTA and CDR2 as FQGNSA. Trimming took off 6 bases at V and 4 bases at J, with 15 bases between the two ends. In nucleotides, the CDR3 is TGTGCCAGCAGACGGGGGGCCTCGGGCACCGGGGAGCTGTTTTTT. Residues: CASRRGASGTGELFF.

The chain links TRBV2 to TRBJ1-1; TRBD1 aligns across 8 bases. The germline V gene has CDR1 SNHLY and CDR2 FYNNEI. The V gene end was trimmed by 4 bases and the J gene end by 4 bases; junction bases not matched to a gene: 8. CDR3 length: 15 residues. The CDR3 DNA is TGTGCCAGCAGTGTAGAGGGGCAGGGGGCCACTGAAGCTTTCTTT. Its protein is CASSVEGQGATEAFF.

The rearrangement uses TRBV10-2 and TRBJ1-4; 9 nucleotides align to TRBD1. The germline gives CDR1 WSHSY, CDR2 SAAADI. With V trimmed by 6 bases and J by 3 bases, 5 bases remained unmatched. The CDR3 has 15 residues. CDR3 nucleotides: TGCGCCAGCAGACCGGGACAGGGACCTAATGAAAAACTGTTTTTT. Residues: CASRPGQGPNEKLFF.

The chain combines TRBV27 with TRBJ1-2; no clear D. The CDR3 runs 12 residues. Trimming shortened V by 7 bases and J by 4 bases, and 10 bases separated the two germline ends. The germline CDR1 and CDR2 sequences are MNHEY and SMNVEV (reference sequence). This CDR3 reads CASKDKTYGYTF. In DNA form, the CDR3 reads TGTGCCAGCAAAGACAAGACCTATGGCTACACCTTC.

This clone was seen more than once but under ten times. The V gene is TRBV6-5, the J gene TRBJ2-3; maybe TRBD1 (6 bases). Between the trimmed V and J ends, which lost 2 bases and 0 bases, there was a span of 9 bases. CDR1 and CDR2 (germline): MNHEY, SVGAGI. CDR3 length: 15 amino acids. The CDR3 loop reads CASSYQGSSTDTQYF. DNA for the CDR3: TGTGCCAGCAGTTACCAGGGGAGTAGCACAGATACGCAGTATTTT.

The chain combines TRBV11-1 with TRBJ2-2; 9 bases match TRBD1. After removal of 0 bases from V and 4 bases from J, the junction contained 6 bases not matched to a gene. Germline V gives CDR1 SGHAT, CDR2 FQDESV (reference sequence). The CDR3 is made up of 17 amino acids. The CDR3 bases are TGTGCCAGCAGCTTAGCCCGGACAGGGGTGGTCACCGGGGAGCTGTTTTTT. Amino acid sequence: CASSLARTGVVTGELFF.